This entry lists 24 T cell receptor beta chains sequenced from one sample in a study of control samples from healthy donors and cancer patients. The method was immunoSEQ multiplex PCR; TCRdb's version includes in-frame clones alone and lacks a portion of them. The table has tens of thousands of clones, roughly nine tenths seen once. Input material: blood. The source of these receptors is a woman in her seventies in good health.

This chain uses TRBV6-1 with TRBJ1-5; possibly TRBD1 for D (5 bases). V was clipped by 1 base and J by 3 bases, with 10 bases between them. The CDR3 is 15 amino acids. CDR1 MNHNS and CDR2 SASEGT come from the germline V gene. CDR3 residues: CASSEDRRNNQPQHF. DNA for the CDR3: TGTGCCAGCAGTGAAGACAGGCGTAACAATCAGCCCCAGCATTTT.

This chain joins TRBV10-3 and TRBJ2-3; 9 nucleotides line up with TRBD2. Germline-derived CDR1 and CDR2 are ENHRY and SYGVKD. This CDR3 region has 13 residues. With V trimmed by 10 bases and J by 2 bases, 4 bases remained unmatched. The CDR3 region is CATRGGNTDTQYF. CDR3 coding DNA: TGTGCCACGCGGGGGGGTAACACAGATACGCAGTATTTT.

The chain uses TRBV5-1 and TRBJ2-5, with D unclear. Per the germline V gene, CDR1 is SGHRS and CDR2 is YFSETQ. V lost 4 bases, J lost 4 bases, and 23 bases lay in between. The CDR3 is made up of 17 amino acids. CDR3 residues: CASSLNPTSDGLETQYF. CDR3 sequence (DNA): TGCGCCAGCAGCCTAAATCCGACCTCAGACGGGTTAGAGACCCAGTACTTC.

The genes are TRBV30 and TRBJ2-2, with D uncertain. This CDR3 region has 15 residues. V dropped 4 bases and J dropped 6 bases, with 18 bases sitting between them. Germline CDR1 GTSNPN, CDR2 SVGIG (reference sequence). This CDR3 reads CAWNRALFGSGELFF. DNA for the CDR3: TGTGCCTGGAATCGGGCGCTTTTTGGATCCGGGGAGCTGTTTTTT.

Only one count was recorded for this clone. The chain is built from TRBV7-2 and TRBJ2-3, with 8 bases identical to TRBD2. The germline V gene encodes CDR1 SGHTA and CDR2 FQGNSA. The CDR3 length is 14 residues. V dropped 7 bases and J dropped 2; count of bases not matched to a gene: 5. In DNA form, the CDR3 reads TGTGCCAGCACCCCGGGGGGGGTCACAGATACGCAGTATTTT. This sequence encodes CASTPGGVTDTQYF.

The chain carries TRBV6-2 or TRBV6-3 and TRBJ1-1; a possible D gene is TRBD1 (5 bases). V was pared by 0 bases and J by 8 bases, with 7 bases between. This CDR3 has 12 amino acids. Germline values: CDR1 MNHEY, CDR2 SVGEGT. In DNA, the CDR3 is TGTGCCAGCAGTTACTCGTCAGGGGAAGCTTTCTTT. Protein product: CASSYSSGEAFF.

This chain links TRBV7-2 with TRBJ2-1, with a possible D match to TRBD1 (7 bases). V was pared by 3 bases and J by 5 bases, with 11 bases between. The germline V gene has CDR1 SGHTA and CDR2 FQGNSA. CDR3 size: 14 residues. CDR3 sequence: CASSFQGGDNEQFF. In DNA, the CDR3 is TGTGCCAGCAGCTTCCAGGGGGGCGACAATGAGCAGTTCTTC. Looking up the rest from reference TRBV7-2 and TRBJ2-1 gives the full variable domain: GAGVSQSPSNKVTEKGKDVELRCDPISGHTALYWYRQSLGQGLEFLIYFQGNSAPDKSGLPSDRFSAERTGGSVSTLTIQRTQQEDSAVYLCASSFQGGDNEQFFGPGTRLTVL.

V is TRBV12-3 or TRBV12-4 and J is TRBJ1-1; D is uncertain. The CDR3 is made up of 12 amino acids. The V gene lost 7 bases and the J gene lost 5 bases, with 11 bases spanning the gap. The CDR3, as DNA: TGTGCCAGCACTTACCCGGGAACTGAAGCTTTCTTT. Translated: CASTYPGTEAFF.

The CDR3 coding sequence is TGTGCCACCATGGCGCTTGGAGGGTTGAACACTGAAGCTTTCTTT. Its protein product is CATMALGGLNTEAFF. This chain connects TRBV6-6 to TRBJ1-1; D not certain. This CDR3 has 15 amino acids. CDR1 and CDR2 from the germline V gene are MNHNY and SVGAGI (reference sequence). Trimming took off 10 bases at V and 0 bases at J, with 18 bases between the two ends.

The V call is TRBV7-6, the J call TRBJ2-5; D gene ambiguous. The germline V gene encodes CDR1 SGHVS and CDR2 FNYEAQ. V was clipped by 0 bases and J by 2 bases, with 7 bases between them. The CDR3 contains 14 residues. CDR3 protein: CASSLASQQETQYF. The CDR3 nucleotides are TGTGCCAGCAGCTTAGCTAGCCAGCAAGAGACCCAGTACTTC.

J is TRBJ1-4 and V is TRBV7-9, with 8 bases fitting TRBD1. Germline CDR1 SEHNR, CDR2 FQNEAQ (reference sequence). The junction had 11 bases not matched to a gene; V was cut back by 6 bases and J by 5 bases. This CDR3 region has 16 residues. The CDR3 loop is CASRRLGQGANEKLFF. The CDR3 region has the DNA TGTGCCAGCAGAAGATTGGGGCAGGGGGCGAATGAAAAACTGTTTTTT.

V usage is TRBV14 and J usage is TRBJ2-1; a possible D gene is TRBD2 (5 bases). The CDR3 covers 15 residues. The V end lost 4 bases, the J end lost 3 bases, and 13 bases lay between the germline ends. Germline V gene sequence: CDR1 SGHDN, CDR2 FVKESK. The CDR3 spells CASSRPGSNYNEQFF. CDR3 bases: TGTGCCAGCAGCCGTCCGGGATCCAACTACAATGAGCAGTTCTTC.

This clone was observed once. The CDR3 DNA reads TGTGCCAGCACCTCTTCTGGTGGCGGTGAAGCTTTCTTT. Its protein product is CASTSSGGGEAFF. The gene calls are TRBV6-5 and TRBJ1-1; D not resolved. There are 13 residues in the CDR3. Germline V gene lookup returns CDR1 MNHEY and CDR2 SVGAGI. The V end was cut by 7 bases, the J end by 7 bases, with 16 bases between.

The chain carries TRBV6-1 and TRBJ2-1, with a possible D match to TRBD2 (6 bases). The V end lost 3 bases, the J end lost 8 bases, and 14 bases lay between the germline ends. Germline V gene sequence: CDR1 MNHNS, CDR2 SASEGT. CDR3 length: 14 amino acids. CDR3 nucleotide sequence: TGTGCCAGCAGTGAGACTAGGGGTGGCGATGAGCAGTTCTTC. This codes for CASSETRGGDEQFF.

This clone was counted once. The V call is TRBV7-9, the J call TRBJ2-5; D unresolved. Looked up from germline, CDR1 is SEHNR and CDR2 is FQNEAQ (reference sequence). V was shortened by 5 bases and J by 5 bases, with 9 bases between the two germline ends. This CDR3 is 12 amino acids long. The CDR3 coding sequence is TGTGCCAGCAGCACAAGCGTGGAGACCCAGTACTTC. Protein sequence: CASSTSVETQYF.

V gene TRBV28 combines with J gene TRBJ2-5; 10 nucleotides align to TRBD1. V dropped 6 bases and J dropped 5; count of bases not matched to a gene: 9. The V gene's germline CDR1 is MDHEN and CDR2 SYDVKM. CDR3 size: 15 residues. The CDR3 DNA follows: TGTGCCAGCAGCAAGACAGGGGGCGCAGGGGAGACCCAGTACTTC. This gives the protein CASSKTGGAGETQYF. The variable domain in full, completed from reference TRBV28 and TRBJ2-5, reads DVKVTQSSRYLVKRTGEKVFLECVQDMDHENMFWYRQDPGLGLRLIYFSYDVKMKEKGDIPEGYSVSREKKERFSLILESASTNQTSMYLCASSKTGGAGETQYFGPGTRLLVL.

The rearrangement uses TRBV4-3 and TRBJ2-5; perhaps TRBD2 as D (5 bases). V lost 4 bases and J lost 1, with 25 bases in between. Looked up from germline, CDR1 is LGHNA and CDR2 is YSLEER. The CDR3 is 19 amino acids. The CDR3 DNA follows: TGCGCCAGCAGCCTACCGGTGCTGAGGGAGTATATTGGCCAAGAGACCCAGTACTTC. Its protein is CASSLPVLREYIGQETQYF.

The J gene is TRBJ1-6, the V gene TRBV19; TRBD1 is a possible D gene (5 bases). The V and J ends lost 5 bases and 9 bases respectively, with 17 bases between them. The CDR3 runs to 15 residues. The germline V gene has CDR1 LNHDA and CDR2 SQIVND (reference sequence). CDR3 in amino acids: CASSERGVGGSPLHF. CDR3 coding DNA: TGTGCCAGTAGTGAGAGGGGAGTCGGGGGTTCACCCCTCCACTTT.

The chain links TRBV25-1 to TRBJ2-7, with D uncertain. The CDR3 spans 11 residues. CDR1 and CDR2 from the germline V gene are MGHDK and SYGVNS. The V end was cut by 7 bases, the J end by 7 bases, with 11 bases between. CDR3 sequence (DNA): TGTGCCAGCACCCACCAATGGGAGCAGTACTTC. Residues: CASTHQWEQYF.

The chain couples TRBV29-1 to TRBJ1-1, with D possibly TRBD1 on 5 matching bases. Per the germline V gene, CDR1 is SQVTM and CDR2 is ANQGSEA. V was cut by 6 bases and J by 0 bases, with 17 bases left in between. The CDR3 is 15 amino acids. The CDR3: CSVERGRGMNTEAFF. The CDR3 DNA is TGCAGCGTCGAGCGGGGGAGAGGGATGAACACTGAAGCTTTCTTT.

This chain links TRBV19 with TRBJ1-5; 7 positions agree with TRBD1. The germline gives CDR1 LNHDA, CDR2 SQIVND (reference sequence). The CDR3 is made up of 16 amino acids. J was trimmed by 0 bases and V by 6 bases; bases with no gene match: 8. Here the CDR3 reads CASSSEQGNSNQPQHF. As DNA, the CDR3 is TGTGCCAGTAGCTCCGAACAGGGGAATAGCAATCAGCCCCAGCATTTT.

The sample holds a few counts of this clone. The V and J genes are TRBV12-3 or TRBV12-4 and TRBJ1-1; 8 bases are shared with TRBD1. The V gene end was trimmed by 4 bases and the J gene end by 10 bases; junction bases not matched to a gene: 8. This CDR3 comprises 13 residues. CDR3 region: CASSSGGHWGAFF. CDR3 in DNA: TGTGCCAGCAGTTCAGGGGGCCACTGGGGAGCTTTCTTT.

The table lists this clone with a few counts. The CDR3 coding sequence is TGTGCCAGCAGTTCAAGCGGCAACCTCTGGGCACACACAGATACGCAGTATTTT. Its translation is CASSSSGNLWAHTDTQYF. The gene calls are TRBV6-2 or TRBV6-3 and TRBJ2-3, with TRBD2 as a possible D gene (5 bases). The CDR3 has 18 residues. CDR1 and CDR2 from the germline V gene are MNHEY and SVGEGT. Trimming removed 4 bases at V and 2 bases at J, with 22 bases between.

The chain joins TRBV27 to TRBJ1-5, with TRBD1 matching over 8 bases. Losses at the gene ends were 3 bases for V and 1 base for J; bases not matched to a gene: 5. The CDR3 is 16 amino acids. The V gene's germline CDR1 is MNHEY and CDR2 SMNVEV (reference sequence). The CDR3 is CASSFTGGRSNQPQHF. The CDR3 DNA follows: TGTGCCAGCAGTTTTACAGGGGGGCGCAGCAATCAGCCCCAGCATTTT.